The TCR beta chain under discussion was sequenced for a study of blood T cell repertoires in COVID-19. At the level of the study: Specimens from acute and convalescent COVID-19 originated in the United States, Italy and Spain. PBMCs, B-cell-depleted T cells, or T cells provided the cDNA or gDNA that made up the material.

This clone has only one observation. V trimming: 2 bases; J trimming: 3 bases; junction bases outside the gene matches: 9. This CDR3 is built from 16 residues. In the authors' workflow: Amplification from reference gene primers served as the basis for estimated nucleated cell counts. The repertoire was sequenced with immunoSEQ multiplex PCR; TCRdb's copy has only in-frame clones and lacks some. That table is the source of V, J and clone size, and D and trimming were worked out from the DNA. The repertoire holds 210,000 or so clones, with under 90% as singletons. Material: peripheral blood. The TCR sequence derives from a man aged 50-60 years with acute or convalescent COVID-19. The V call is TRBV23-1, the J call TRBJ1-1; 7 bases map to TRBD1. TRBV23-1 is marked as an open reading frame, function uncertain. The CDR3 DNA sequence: TGCGCCAGCAGTCAACCCACCACAGGGGTTGACACTGAAGCTTTCTTT. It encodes CASSQPTTGVDTEAFF.